The text below deals with one TCR beta chain. The antigen is not known. The CDR3 loop spans 13 amino acids. The V end lost 5 bases, the J end lost 5 bases, and 13 bases lay between the germline ends. Germline assignment: CDR1 SGHNT and CDR2 YYREEE (reference sequence). Time point reported: time of PML onset. Prior interferon beta treatment was universal, and the PML patients were all female. This entry comes from a study of multiple sclerosis patients with progressive multifocal leukoencephalopathy. Study-level results: PML-onset expanded TRB clones were detectable before and during natalizumab therapy.

The assay was run at survey level. Spiked into each PCR were synthetic inline TR CDR3 controls of all V-J pairings. Repertoires were generated with immunoSEQ multiplex PCR, while TCRdb's copy carries only in-frame clones and drops some. The data hold approximately 27,000 clones, with 75% to 90% observed a single time. The chain employs TRBV5-4 and TRBJ1-2, with D uncertain. The receptor was isolated from a woman in her thirties with progressive multifocal leukoencephalopathy. The material sequenced was PBMCs, taken from a patient treated with natalizumab. The CDR3, as DNA: TGTGCCAGCAGGGTTAATATAGGGTATGGCTACACCTTC. Its protein is CASRVNIGYGYTF.